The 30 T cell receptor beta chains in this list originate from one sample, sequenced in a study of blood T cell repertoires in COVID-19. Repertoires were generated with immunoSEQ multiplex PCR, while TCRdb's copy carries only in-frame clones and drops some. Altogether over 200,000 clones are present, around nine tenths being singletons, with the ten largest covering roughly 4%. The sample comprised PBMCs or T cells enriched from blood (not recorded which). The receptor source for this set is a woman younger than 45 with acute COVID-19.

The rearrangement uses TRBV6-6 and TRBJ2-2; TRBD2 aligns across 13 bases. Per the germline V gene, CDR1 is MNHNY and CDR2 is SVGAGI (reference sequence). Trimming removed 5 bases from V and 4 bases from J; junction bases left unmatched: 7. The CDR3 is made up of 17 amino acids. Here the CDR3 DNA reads TGTGCCAGCAGTCGCACTAGCGGGGGGGCATTCACCGGGGAGCTGTTTTTT. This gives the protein CASSRTSGGAFTGELFF.

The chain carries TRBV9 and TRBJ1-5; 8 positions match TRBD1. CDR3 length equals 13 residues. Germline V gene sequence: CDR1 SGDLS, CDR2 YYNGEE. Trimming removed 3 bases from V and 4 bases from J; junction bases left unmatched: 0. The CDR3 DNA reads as TGTGCCAGCAGCGGGACAGGGAATCAGCCCCAGCATTTT. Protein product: CASSGTGNQPQHF. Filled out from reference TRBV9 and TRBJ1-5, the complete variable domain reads DSGVTQTPKHLITATGQRVTLRCSPRSGDLSVYWYQQSLDQGLQFLIQYYNGEERAKGNILERFSAQQFPDLHSELNLSSLELGDSALYFCASSGTGNQPQHFGDGTRLSIL.

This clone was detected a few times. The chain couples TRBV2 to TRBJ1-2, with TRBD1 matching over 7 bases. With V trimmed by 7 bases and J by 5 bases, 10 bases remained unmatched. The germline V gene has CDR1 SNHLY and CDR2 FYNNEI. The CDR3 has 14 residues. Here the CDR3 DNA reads TGTGCCAGCAATGTTAGACCCAGGGGGTATGGCTACACCTTC. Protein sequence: CASNVRPRGYGYTF.

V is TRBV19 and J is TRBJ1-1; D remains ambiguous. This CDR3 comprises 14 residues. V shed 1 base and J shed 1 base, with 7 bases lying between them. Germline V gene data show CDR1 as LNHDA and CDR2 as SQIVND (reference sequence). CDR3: CASSIVGRNTEAFF. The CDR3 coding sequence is TGTGCCAGTAGTATAGTTGGCAGGAACACTGAAGCTTTCTTT.

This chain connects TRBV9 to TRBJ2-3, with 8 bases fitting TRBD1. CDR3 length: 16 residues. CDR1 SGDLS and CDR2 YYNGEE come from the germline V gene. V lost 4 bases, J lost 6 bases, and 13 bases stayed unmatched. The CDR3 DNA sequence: TGTGCCAGCAGCCCACTGGGAGACAGGGGAATTGATACGCAGTATTTT. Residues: CASSPLGDRGIDTQYF. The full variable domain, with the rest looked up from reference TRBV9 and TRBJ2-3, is DSGVTQTPKHLITATGQRVTLRCSPRSGDLSVYWYQQSLDQGLQFLIQYYNGEERAKGNILERFSAQQFPDLHSELNLSSLELGDSALYFCASSPLGDRGIDTQYFGPGTRLTVL.

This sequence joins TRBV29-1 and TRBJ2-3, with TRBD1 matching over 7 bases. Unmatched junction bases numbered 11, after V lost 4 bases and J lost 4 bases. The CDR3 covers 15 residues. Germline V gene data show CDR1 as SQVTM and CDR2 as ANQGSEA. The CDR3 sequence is CSVGGRTGEADTQYF. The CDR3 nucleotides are TGCAGCGTTGGGGGCCGGACAGGAGAGGCAGATACGCAGTATTTT.

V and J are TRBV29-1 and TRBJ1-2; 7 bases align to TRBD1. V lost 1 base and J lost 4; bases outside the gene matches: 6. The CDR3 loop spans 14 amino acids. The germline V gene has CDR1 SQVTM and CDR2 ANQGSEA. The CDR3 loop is CSVEGPGGPYGYTF. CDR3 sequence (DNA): TGCAGCGTTGAAGGCCCAGGGGGGCCCTATGGCTACACCTTC.

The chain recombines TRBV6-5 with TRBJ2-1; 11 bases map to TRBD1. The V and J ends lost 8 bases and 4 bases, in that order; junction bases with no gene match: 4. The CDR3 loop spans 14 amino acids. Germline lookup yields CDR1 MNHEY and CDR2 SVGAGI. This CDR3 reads CASQDRGRYNEQFF. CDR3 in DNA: TGTGCCAGCCAGGACAGGGGGCGATACAATGAGCAGTTCTTC.

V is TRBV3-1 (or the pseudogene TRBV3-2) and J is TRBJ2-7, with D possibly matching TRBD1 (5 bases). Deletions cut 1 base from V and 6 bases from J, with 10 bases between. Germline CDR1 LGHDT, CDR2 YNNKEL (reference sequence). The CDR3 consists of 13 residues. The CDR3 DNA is TGTGCCAGCAGCCAAGTAGGCCAGGGCGAGCAGTACTTC. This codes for CASSQVGQGEQYF.

DNA for the CDR3: TGTGCCAGCAGCTTGACAGGCCCCCCCTACACCTTC. It specifies CASSLTGPPYTF. This chain uses TRBV5-4 with TRBJ1-2, with a weak D call TRBD1 (5 bases). Germline assignment: CDR1 SGHNT and CDR2 YYREEE (reference sequence). CDR3 length equals 12 residues. Trimming shortened V by 1 base and J by 10 bases, and 11 bases separated the two germline ends.

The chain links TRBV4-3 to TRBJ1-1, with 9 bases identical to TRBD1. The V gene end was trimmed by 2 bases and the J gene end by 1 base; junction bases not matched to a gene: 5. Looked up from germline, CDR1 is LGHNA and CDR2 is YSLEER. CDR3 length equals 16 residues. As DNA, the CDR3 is TGCGCCAGCAGCCAATGGACAGGGGAACGGAACACTGAAGCTTTCTTT. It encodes CASSQWTGERNTEAFF.

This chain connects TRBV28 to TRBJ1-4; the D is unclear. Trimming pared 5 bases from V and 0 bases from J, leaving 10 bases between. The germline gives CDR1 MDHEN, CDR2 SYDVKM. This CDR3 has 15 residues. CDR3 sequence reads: CASSISGATNEKLFF. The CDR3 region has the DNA TGTGCCAGCAGTATCTCAGGTGCAACTAATGAAAAACTGTTTTTT.

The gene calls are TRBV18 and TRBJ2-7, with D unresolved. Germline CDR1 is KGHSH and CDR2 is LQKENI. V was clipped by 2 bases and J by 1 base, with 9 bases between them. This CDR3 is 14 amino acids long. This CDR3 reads CASSPIDGSYEQYF. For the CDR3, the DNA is TGTGCCAGCTCACCAATCGACGGGTCCTACGAGCAGTACTTC.

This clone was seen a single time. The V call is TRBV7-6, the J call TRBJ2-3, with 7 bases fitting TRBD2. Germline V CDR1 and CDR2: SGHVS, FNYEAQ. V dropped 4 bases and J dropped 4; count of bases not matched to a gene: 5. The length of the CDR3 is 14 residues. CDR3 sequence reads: CASSSGLDADTQYF. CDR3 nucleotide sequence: TGTGCCAGCAGCTCCGGACTAGACGCAGATACGCAGTATTTT. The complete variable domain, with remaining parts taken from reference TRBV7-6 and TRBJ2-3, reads GAGVSQSPRYKVTKRGQDVALRCDPISGHVSLYWYRQALGQGPEFLTYFNYEAQQDKSGLPNDRFSAERPEGSISTLTIQRTEQRDSAMYRCASSSGLDADTQYFGPGTRLTVL.

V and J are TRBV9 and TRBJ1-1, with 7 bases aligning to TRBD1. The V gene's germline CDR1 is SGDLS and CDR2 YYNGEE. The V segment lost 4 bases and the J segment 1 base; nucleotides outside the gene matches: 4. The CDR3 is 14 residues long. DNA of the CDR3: TGTGCCAGCAGCACAGGACAGGAGAACACTGAAGCTTTCTTT. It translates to CASSTGQENTEAFF.

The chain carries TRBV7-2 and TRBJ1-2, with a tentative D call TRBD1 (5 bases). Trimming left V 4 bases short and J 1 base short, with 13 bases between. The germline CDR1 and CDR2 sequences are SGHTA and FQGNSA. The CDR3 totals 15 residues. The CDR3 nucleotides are TGTGCCAGCAGCTCCCGGACACGGAATAACTATGGCTACACCTTC. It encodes CASSSRTRNNYGYTF.

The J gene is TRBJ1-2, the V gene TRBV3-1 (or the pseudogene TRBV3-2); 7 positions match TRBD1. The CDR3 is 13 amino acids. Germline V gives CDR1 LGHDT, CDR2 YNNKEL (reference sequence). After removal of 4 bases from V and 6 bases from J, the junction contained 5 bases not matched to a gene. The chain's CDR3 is CASSPRDRDGYTF. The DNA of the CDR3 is TGTGCCAGCAGCCCCCGGGACAGAGATGGCTACACCTTC.

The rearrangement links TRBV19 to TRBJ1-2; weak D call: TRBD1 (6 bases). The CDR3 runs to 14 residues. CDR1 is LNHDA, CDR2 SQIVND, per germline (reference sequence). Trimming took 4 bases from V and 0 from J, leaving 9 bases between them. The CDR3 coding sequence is TGTGCCAGTAGTAACAGGGCGGCTAACTATGGCTACACCTTC. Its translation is CASSNRAANYGYTF.

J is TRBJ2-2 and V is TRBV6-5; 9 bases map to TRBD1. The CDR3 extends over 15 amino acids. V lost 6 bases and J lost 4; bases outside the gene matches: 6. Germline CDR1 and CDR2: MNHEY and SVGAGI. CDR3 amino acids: CASSPGQGGTGELFF. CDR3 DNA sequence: TGTGCCAGCAGCCCGGGACAGGGAGGCACCGGGGAGCTGTTTTTT.

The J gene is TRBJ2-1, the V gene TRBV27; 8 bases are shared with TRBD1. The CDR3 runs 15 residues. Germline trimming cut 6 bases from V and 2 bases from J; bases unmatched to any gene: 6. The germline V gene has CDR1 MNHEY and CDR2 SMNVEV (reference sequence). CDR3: CASRLGQGAYNEQFF. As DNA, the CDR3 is TGTGCCAGCAGACTCGGACAGGGCGCCTACAATGAGCAGTTCTTC.

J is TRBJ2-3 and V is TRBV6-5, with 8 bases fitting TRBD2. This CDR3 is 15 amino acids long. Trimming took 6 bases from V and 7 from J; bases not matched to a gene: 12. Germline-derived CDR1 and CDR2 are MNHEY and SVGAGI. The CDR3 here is CASRRSSAGGNTQYF. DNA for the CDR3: TGTGCCAGCAGACGCTCGTCCGCGGGGGGAAATACGCAGTATTTT.

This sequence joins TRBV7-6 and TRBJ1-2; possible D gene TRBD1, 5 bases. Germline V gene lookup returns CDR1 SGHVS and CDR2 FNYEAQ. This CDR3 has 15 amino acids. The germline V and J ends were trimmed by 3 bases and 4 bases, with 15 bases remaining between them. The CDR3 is CASSLWGVGSYGYTF. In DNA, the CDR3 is TGTGCCAGCAGCTTGTGGGGGGTAGGGTCCTATGGCTACACCTTC.

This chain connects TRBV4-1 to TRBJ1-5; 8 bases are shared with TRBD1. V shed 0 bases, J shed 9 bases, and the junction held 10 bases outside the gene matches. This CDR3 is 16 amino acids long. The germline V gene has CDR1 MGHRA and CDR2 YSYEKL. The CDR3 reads CASSQDTPGGVRPQHF. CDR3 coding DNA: TGCGCCAGCAGCCAAGATACCCCAGGGGGCGTTAGGCCCCAGCATTTT.

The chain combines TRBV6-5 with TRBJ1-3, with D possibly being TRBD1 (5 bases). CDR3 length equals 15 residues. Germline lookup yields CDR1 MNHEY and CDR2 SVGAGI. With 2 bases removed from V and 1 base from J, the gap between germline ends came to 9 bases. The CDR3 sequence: CASSYNGASGNTIYF. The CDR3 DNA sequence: TGTGCCAGCAGTTACAATGGGGCTTCTGGAAACACCATATATTTT.

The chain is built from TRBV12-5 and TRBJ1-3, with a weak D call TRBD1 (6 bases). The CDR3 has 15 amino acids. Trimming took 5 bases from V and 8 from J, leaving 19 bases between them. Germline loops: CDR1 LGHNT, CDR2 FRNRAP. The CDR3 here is CASGPGGGKIHTIYF. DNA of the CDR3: TGTGCTAGTGGTCCGGGGGGCGGGAAAATACACACCATATATTTT.

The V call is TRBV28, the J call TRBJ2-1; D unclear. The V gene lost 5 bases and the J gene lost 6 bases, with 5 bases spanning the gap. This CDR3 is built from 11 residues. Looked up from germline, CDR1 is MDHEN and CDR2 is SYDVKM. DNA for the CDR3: TGTGCCAGCAGTCTAGGCAATGAGCAGTTCTTC. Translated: CASSLGNEQFF.

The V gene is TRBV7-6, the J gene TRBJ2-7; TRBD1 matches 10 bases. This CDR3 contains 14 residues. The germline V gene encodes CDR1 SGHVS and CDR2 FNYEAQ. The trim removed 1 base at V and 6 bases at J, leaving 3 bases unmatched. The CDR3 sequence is CASSLGTGGAEQYF. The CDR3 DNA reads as TGTGCCAGCAGCTTAGGGACAGGGGGGGCCGAGCAGTACTTC.

The CDR3 nucleotides are TGCGCCAGCAGCTTGGAGGACAACTACGAGCAGTACTTC. Translation gives CASSLEDNYEQYF. The J gene is TRBJ2-7, the V gene TRBV5-1; weak D call: TRBD1 (5 bases). Germline CDR1 reads SGHRS; CDR2 reads YFSETQ. V lost 0 bases to trimming and J lost 3 bases, with 7 bases between them. The CDR3 contains 13 residues.

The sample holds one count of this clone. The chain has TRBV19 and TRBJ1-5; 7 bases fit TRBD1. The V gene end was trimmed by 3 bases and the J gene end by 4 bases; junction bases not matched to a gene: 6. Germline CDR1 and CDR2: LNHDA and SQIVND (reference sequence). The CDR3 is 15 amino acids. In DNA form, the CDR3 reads TGTGCCAGTAGTATCTCGGACAGGCCAAATCAGCCCCAGCATTTT. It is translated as CASSISDRPNQPQHF.

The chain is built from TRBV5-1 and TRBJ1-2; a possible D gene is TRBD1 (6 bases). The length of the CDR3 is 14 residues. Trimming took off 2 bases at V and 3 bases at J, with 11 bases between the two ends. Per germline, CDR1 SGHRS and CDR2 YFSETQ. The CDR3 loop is CASSLGQSYYGYTF. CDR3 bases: TGCGCCAGCAGCTTAGGACAGTCTTACTATGGCTACACCTTC. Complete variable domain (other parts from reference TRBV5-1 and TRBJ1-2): KAGVTQTPRYLIKTRGQQVTLSCSPISGHRSVSWYQQTPGQGLQFLFEYFSETQRNKGNFPGRFSGRQFSNSRSEMNVSTLELGDSALYLCASSLGQSYYGYTFGSGTRLTVV.